This TCR beta chain was sequenced during a study of identical twins. The study's findings and limits: Within monozygotic twins, out-of-frame TCR alpha sharing was underestimated by the models. Conclusions rested on cross-sectional statistics rather than following the same donors. There was an excess of low generation probability in the out-of-frame alpha sequences that twins shared.

One entry per CDR3 protein results from TCRdb running MiXCR on the 5' RACE reads. The sample lists 250,000 or so distinct CDR3 sequences, 5.5% to 7% occurring once. This clonotype was recorded many times. The antigen remains unidentified. The germline gives CDR1 SQVTM, CDR2 ANQGSEA. The CDR3 has 12 amino acids. Trimming took 3 bases from V and 7 from J, leaving 12 bases between them. This sample also belongs to another study, concerning yellow fever vaccine responses in identical twins. According to that study: Twins' vaccine T cell response reportedly seemed partly convergent, partly personalized.

The rearrangement links TRBV29-1 to TRBJ1-1; D is ambiguous. This receptor was identified in a woman aged 18-29 years in good health. Input material: memory (CD45RO+) T cells sorted from blood. The CDR3 loop reads CSVDEVKGEAFF. CDR3 DNA: TGCAGCGTTGATGAGGTGAAGGGTGAAGCTTTCTTT.